This T cell receptor (beta chain) was observed in a study of shared clonotypes between healthy human individuals. The CDR3 is 14 residues long. V trimming: 7 bases; J trimming: 5 bases; junction bases outside the gene matches: 5. Germline V gene data show CDR1 as SGHRS and CDR2 as YFSETQ. Every subset's genomic DNA went evenly onto several immunoSEQ plates. Libraries were prepared by immunoSEQ multiplex PCR; TCRdb keeps only in-frame clonotypes and omits some of them. The table lists about 450,000 clones, less than 80% of them singletons. Among the donors, all were Caucasian adults who lived in Nashville, Tennessee.

This chain uses TRBV5-1 with TRBJ2-1, with 11 bases fitting TRBD2. This sequence was found in a middle-aged woman in good health. Some clones in this sample may be carry-over from other donors' samples. Sequencing input: PBMCs. The CDR3 protein is CASAELAGDNEQFF. Written as DNA, the CDR3 is TGCGCCAGCGCGGAACTAGCGGGAGACAATGAGCAGTTCTTC.